The rows below give T cell receptor beta chains drawn from one sample of a study of cytomegalovirus exposure and HLA in healthy donors. The assay was immunoSEQ multiplex PCR, and TCRdb's table has in-frame clones only and misses some. This table holds some 150,000 clones, 65% to 85% found once. Sequencing was done on a sample of PBMCs. These TCRs come from a woman aged 35 to 49 in good health and CMV-seropositive. CDR3s include the opening cysteine and the closing phenylalanine or tryptophan. D genes are given only for firm matches. Clone size is not always given. Where it is, it says once, few, many or a class for expanded clones.

>TRBV28|few|TRBJ1-1|-
TGTGCCAGCAGTTTATTACCGACAGATTTGAACACTGAAGCTTTCTTT
CASSLLPTDLNTEAFF
>TRBV27|-|TRBJ1-4|-
TGTGCCAGCAGCCCCAACAGGCGGTACGGTGAAAAACTGTTTTTT
CASSPNRRYGEKLFF
>TRBV28|-|TRBJ1-1|-
TGTGCCAGCACCCCGGCAGGGCTGTTCACTGAAGCTTTCTTT
CASTPAGLFTEAFF
>TRBV7-8|-|TRBJ2-3|TRBD2
TGTGCCAGCAGCGCCGGACTAGCGGGAGTTCCAGATACGCAGTATTTT
CASSAGLAGVPDTQYF
>TRBV9|-|TRBJ2-1|TRBD2
TGTGCCAGCAGCGTAAACCCCGCTAGCGGGAGGGGGTTGTCCGTTGAGCAGTTCTTC
CASSVNPASGRGLSVEQFF
>TRBV2|-|TRBJ1-5|-
TGTGCCAGCAGTGAACTTCGGGGGGAAGAGAGCAATCAGCCCCAGCATTTT
CASSELRGEESNQPQHF
>TRBV15|-|TRBJ1-2|TRBD1
TGTGCCACCAGCAGAGCGCCCGGAGACAGGGGAAGCGGCTACACCTTC
CATSRAPGDRGSGYTF
>TRBV7-2|-|TRBJ1-2|-
TGTGCCAGCAGTCCCGCGGCGGGGTATGGCTACACCTTC
CASSPAAGYGYTF
>TRBV19|-|TRBJ2-3|TRBD2
TGTGCCAGTAGTATAGAAACTAGCGGGGGTTATACTAGCACAGATACGCAGTATTTT
CASSIETSGGYTSTDTQYF
>TRBV6-1|-|TRBJ2-3|TRBD2
TGTGCCAGCAGTGATCTTGGCGGGAGGGCCTCCTTGCCAGATACGCAGTATTTT
CASSDLGGRASLPDTQYF
>TRBV7-9|-|TRBJ1-2|-
TGTGCCAGCAGTTTGGGTGGAGCTTATGGCTACACCTTC
CASSLGGAYGYTF
>TRBV5-1|-|TRBJ2-2|-
TGCGCCAGCGAACCGGGACACCTAAACACCGGGGAGCTGTTTTTT
CASEPGHLNTGELFF
>TRBV19|once|TRBJ1-2|-
TGTGCCAGTAGTGGCACGACAGGCTTTAACTATGGCTACACCTTC
CASSGTTGFNYGYTF
>TRBV6-5|-|TRBJ2-1|-
TGTGCCAGCCGGGACAACCAAGACGTCAATGAGCAGTTCTTC
CASRDNQDVNEQFF
>TRBV6-1|few|TRBJ1-5|-
TGTGCCAGCAGTGAAGCGTTGGGAGGGAATCAGCCCCAGCATTTT
CASSEALGGNQPQHF
>TRBV7-2|-|TRBJ2-3|-
TGTGCCAGCAGCCCCGGACTCCGCGGCGATACGCAGTATTTT
CASSPGLRGDTQYF
>TRBV18|-|TRBJ1-5|-
TGTGCCAGCTCACTACAGGGCAGTCAGCCCCAGCATTTT
CASSLQGSQPQHF
>TRBV5-4|-|TRBJ2-2|-
TGTGCCAGCAGTGCGAGCACCGGGGAGCTGTTTTTT
CASSASTGELFF
>TRBV10-3|-|TRBJ1-2|-
TGTGCCATCAGTGAGGGACGCGGGGCTTATGGCTACACCTTC
CAISEGRGAYGYTF
>TRBV5-1|once|TRBJ2-1|TRBD1
TGCGCCAGCAGCTTGGTAGGGACAGGGGATTGGGCCTACAATGAGCAGTTCTTC
CASSLVGTGDWAYNEQFF
>TRBV30|-|TRBJ2-2|-
TGTGCCTGGAGTGTATTACGGTTCGGTTGGAGCCGACAGGACACCGGGGAGCTGTTTTTT
CAWSVLRFGWSRQDTGELFF
>TRBV2|-|TRBJ2-7|-
TGTGCCAGCAGTGAAGTTGGCGGAGGTCAGTACTTC
CASSEVGGGQYF
>TRBV4-2|-|TRBJ1-1|-
TGTGCCAGCAGCCAAACAGGGAACACTGAAGCTTTCTTT
CASSQTGNTEAFF
>TRBV6-6|few|TRBJ1-4|-
TGTGCCAGCAGTTCAGTCGGGACAACTAATGAAAAACTGTTTTTT
CASSSVGTTNEKLFF
>TRBV15|-|TRBJ2-2|TRBD1
TGTGCCACCCTGACAGGGGGCGGGCACACCGGGGAGCTGTTTTTT
CATLTGGGHTGELFF
>TRBV6-5|-|TRBJ1-3|-
TGTGCCAGCAGTTACTCACAGGGAAGCTCTGGAAACACCATATATTTT
CASSYSQGSSGNTIYF
>TRBV30|-|TRBJ1-1|TRBD1
TGTGCCTGGGGGACAGGGGGAAACACTGAAGCTTTCTTT
CAWGTGGNTEAFF
>TRBV19|-|TRBJ2-1|TRBD2
TGTGCCATTTCTAGGGCATTCTCCGGGGGGGACTACAATGAGCAGTTCTTC
CAISRAFSGGDYNEQFF
>TRBV11-3|-|TRBJ2-1|-
TGTGCCAGCAGTCCACGACTAGGAGCCCAATCCTACAATGAGCAGTTCTTC
CASSPRLGAQSYNEQFF
>TRBV6-4|-|TRBJ2-3|TRBD2
TGTGCCAGCAGTGACTCGGTTCGAGCGGGGGGGCCAGATACGCAGTATTTT
CASSDSVRAGGPDTQYF
>TRBV2|few|TRBJ2-7|TRBD2
TGTGCCAGCAACGGACTAGAAAATTACGAGCAGTACTTC
CASNGLENYEQYF
>TRBV21-1|-|TRBJ2-7|-
TGTGCCAGCAGCAAAGCCCAAGGGACTAGCGGGAACGAGCAGTACTTC
CASSKAQGTSGNEQYF
>TRBV19|-|TRBJ2-2|-
TGTGCCAGTAGTACCCTAACGGGTACCGGGGAGCTGTTTTTT
CASSTLTGTGELFF
>TRBV14|once|TRBJ2-7|TRBD1
TGTGCCAGCAGCCATTACACCGGGACAGGGAACGGCGAGCAGTACTTC
CASSHYTGTGNGEQYF
>TRBV5-6|-|TRBJ1-3|-
TGTGCCAGCAGCAGAGACCCCTCAGGTGGAAACACCATATATTTT
CASSRDPSGGNTIYF
>TRBV4-3|once|TRBJ2-1|TRBD1
TGCGCCAGCAGCTCCGGGGACAGGGGGAATGAGCAGTTCTTC
CASSSGDRGNEQFF
>TRBV19|-|TRBJ2-7|TRBD2
TGTGCCAGTAGGGCTGACTCATGGAGCGGGAGTTCGTACGAGCAGTACTTC
CASRADSWSGSSYEQYF
>TRBV7-9|-|TRBJ2-7|TRBD1
TGTGCCAGCAGCTTATCGGGACAGCCCTACGAGCAGTACTTC
CASSLSGQPYEQYF
>TRBV19|once|TRBJ1-2|-
TGTGCCAGTAGGACCCAGACAGCCGGAGGCTACACCTTC
CASRTQTAGGYTF
>TRBV5-4|once|TRBJ1-2|-
TGTGCCAGCACCCCTTTCGGCGAGGGGGATGGCTACACCTTC
CASTPFGEGDGYTF
>TRBV10-1|few|TRBJ2-3|TRBD1
TGCGCCAGCAGTGCATTGGGGGCCGGGACAGGTGGTACAGATACGCAGTATTTT
CASSALGAGTGGTDTQYF
>TRBV27|few|TRBJ2-7|-
TGTGCCAGCAGTTTTAATTTTGTGGGCACATCCTACGAGCAGTACTTC
CASSFNFVGTSYEQYF
>TRBV19|-|TRBJ1-2|TRBD1
TGTGCCAGTAGTATCCTGGCAGGGGGCTATGGCTACACCTTC
CASSILAGGYGYTF
>TRBV6-5|few|TRBJ1-5|TRBD1
TGTGCCAGCAGGGGGACAGGGGGCTTTTGGCAGCCCCAGCATTTT
CASRGTGGFWQPQHF